The clone carrying this TCR beta chain has just a few counts. The CDR3 is 15 amino acids. V lost 3 bases and J 3 bases, leaving 14 bases between the germline ends. Germline V gives CDR1 MGHRA, CDR2 YSYEKL. Assembly of TCR beta libraries relied on iRepertoire HTBI primers together with Arm-PCR of CDR3 regions. From the multiplex PCR reads, TCRdb called clonotypes with MiXCR, one entry per CDR3 protein. The table has 350,000 to 500,000 distinct CDR3 sequences, under 25% seen once. The record originates from a study of regulatory T cells in long-lasting Graves disease. The time point here: persistent/refractory GD, antithyroid drugs over 5 years with positive TRAb. RNA from PBMCs was the source of the TCR library.

J is TRBJ1-2 and V is TRBV4-1; D is possibly TRBD1 (5 bases). This clonotype was sampled from a female donor with Graves disease. Specimen: peripheral blood mononuclear cells (PBMCs), collected when the disease was refractory, from a patient treated with antithyroid drugs. The CDR3 DNA follows: TGCGCCAGCAGCCACCCTCCCGGGGGAGACTATGGCTACACCTTC. This gives the protein CASSHPPGGDYGYTF.